This TCR beta chain was recorded in a study of shared clonotypes between healthy human individuals. The CDR3 is made up of 15 amino acids. V lost 4 bases to trimming and J lost 2 bases; unmatched junction nucleotides: 9. Germline values: CDR1 SGHRS, CDR2 YFSETQ. Data came from immunoSEQ multiplex PCR; TCRdb stores just in-frame clones and leaves some out. The sample includes 600,000 to 800,000 clones, around 77% of them seen just once. V and J are TRBV5-1 and TRBJ2-7; 7 bases line up with TRBD1. Sequencing input: memory CD4+ T cells sorted from blood. Subset meaning: CD45RA-negative fraction. This clonotype was sampled from a woman younger than 45 in good health. For the CDR3, the DNA is TGCGCCAGCAGCCAAAAGACAGGGAATACCTACGAGCAGTACTTC. Its protein is CASSQKTGNTYEQYF.